This T cell receptor beta chain originates from a study of OX40 agonist ivuxolimab in advanced cancers. Germline CDR1 reads SGDLS; CDR2 reads YYNGEE. The CDR3 sequence is 15 residues long. The V gene end was trimmed by 4 bases and the J gene end by 4 bases; junction bases not matched to a gene: 8. Assay: immunoSEQ multiplex PCR; the TCRdb copy retains only in-frame clones and omits some. The sample yields 75,000 to 80,000 clones, 87% seen once. The receptor's source is an adult with an advanced solid tumor such as melanoma, head and neck, liver or kidney cancer. The sequencing here drew on CD4+ or CD8+ T cells sorted from blood, taken in a trial of the OX40 agonist ivuxolimab. This chain connects TRBV9 to TRBJ2-7; 10 bases are shared with TRBD1. For the CDR3, the DNA is TGTGCCAGCAGCAAGGGACAGGGGTCGACTTACGAGCAGTACTTC. Residues: CASSKGQGSTYEQYF.